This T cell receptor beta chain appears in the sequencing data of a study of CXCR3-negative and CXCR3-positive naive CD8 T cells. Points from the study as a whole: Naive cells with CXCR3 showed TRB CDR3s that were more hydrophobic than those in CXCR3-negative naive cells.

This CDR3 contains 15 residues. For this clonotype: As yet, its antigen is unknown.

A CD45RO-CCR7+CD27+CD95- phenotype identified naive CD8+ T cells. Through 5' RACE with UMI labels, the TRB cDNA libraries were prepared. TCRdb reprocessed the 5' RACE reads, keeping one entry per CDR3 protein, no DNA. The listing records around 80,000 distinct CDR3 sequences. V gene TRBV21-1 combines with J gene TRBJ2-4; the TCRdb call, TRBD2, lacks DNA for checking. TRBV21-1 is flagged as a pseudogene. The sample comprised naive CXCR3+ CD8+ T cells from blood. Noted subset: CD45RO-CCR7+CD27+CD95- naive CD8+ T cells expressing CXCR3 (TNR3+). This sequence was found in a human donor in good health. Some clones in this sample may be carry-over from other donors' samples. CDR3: CASSLLGPLGGIQYF.